This TCR beta chain was captured by sequencing in a study of blood T cell repertoires in COVID-19 (dated by TCRdb to the early 2020s). In the study overall: The collaborator samples originated in the United States, Italy and Spain and spanned the acute and convalescent phases of COVID-19. The prospective study material was composed of cDNA or gDNA derived from T cells, B-cell-depleted T cells, or PBMCs. Deeply sampled blood TCRbeta repertoires from subjects exposed to, actively infected with, or recovered from COVID-19 were included in the dataset. The repertoires were released in a freely available public database meant as a resource for research on the immune response to SARS-CoV-2. The samples were drawn from two sources: the first 160 participants of the ongoing ImmuneRACE study, and 1,000 to 1,500 subjects contributed by 6 global collaborators. Sample metadata almost always included a de-identified subject ID, COVID-19 status, age in years and sex. Where available, HLA class I and class II types were obtained from metadata supplied by the sample provider rather than from assay-based typing.

Participants in the prospective study were aged about 18 to 95 years, lived in more than 20 United States geographic areas, and enrolled through a virtual design. In the prospective study, cohorts were assigned on the basis of participant-reported clinical history obtained from a screening survey and a study questionnaire. Exposed participants were defined as having been in contact with someone with a PCR-confirmed or clinician-diagnosed COVID-19 case within 2 weeks of study entry. In the prospective study, whole blood, serum and a nasopharyngeal or oropharyngeal swab were collected from each participant by mobile phlebotomists. Over a roughly 2-month period, participants in the prospective study had the option of providing additional blood draws and questionnaires. Before DNA extraction, prospective study blood samples were shipped either frozen or at room temperature. TCRbeta CDR3 regions were amplified from genomic DNA by means of the immunoSEQ Assay, a bias-controlled multiplex PCR. From the authors' description of their analysis: Within the assay, amplification of reference gene primers was used to estimate how many nucleated cells each sample contained. To quantify the absolute abundance of each unique TCRbeta CDR3 rearrangement, sequence reads were collapsed and filtered. For each sample, productive Simpson clonality was calculated as the square root of Simpson's diversity index over productive rearrangements. The source is immuneACCESS, and TCRdb retained only in-frame sequences with V and J called. Part of the clones is not carried over; for the studies checked, unresolved V genes explain less than half of this, and the remainder is unexplained. V and J calls and clone size are as listed in that table; D and trimming were resolved from the DNA. This sample gives 150,000 to 200,000 clones in total; 65% to 85% of them show up just once. Roughly 5.6% of the sample is in the top ten clones.

As concerns this clone: There is no known antigen for this receptor. One base away there is no much larger clone; base qualities are not given.

The study at large found these results: How much clinical and demographic metadata was included differed by source and by participant, and the metadata was provided uncurated.

Measured from the cysteine to the phenylalanine, the CDR3 is 15 residues long. The entry retains the CDR3 DNA only, 45 bases that are in frame from base 1. Per the germline V gene, SGHDT is the CDR1 and YYEEEE is the CDR2. Deletion took 5 bases off V and 0 bases off J, with a span of 12 bases between the germline ends. The clonotype comes from a man in his 70s who had been exposed to COVID-19. Here the chain combines TRBV5-6 and TRBJ1-3; the D segment could be TRBD1, given 6 matching bases. The sample taken for sequencing was PBMCs or T cells enriched from blood (not recorded which). The nucleotide sequence is TGTGCCAGCAGGCAGGGGCCGAGCTCTGGAAACACCATATATTTT. This is translated as CASRQGPSSGNTIYF.